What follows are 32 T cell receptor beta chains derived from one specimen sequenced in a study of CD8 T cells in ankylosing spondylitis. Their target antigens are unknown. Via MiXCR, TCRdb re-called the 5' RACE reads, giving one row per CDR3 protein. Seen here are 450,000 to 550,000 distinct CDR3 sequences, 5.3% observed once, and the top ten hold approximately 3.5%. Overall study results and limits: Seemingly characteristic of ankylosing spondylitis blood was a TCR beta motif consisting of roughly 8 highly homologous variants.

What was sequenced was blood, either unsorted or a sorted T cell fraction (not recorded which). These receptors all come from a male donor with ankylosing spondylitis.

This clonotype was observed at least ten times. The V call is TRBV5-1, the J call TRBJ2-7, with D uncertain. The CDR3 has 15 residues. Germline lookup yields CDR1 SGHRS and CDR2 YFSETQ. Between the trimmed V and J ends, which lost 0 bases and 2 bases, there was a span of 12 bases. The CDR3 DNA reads TGCGCCAGCAGCTTGGGTTCGATGGGCCCCTACGAGCAGTACTTC. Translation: CASSLGSMGPYEQYF.

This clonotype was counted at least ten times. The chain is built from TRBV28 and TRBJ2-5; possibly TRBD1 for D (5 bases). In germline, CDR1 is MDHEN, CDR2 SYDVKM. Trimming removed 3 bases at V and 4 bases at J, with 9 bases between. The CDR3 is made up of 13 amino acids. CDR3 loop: CASSLQGPETQYF. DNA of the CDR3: TGTGCCAGCAGTTTGCAGGGTCCAGAGACCCAGTACTTC.

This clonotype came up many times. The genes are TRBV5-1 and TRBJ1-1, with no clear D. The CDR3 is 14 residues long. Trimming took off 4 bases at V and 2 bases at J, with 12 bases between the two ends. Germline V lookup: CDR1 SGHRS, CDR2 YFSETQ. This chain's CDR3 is CASSQGQPNTEAFF. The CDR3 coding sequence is TGCGCCAGCAGCCAAGGTCAGCCCAACACTGAAGCTTTCTTT.

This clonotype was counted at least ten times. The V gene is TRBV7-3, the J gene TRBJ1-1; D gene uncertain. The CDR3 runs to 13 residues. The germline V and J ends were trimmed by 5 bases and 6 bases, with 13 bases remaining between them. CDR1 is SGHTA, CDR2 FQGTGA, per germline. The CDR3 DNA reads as TGTGCCAGCAGCCTTCATCCCACCGCTGAAGCTTTCTTT. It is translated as CASSLHPTAEAFF.

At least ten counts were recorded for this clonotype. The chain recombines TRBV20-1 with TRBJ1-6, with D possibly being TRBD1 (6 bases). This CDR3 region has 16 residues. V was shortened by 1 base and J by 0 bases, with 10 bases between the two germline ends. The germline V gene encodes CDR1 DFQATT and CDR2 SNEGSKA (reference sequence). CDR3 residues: CSARGGPSSYNSPLHF. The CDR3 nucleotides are TGCAGTGCTAGAGGGGGGCCGAGCTCCTATAATTCACCCCTCCACTTT.

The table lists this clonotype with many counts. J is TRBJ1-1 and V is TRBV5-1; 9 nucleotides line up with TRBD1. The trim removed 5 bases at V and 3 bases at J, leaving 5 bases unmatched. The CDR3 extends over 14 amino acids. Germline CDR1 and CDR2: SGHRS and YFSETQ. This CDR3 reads CASSRDRGDTEAFF. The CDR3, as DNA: TGCGCCAGCAGTCGCGACAGGGGGGACACTGAAGCTTTCTTT.

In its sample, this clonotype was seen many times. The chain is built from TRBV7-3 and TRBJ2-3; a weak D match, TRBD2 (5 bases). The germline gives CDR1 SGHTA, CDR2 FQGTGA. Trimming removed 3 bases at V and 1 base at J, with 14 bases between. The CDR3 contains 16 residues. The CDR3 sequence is CASSFERQIGTDTQYF. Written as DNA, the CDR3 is TGTGCCAGCAGCTTTGAGCGGCAGATCGGCACAGATACGCAGTATTTT.

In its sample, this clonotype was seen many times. This CDR3 reads CSALTVGGSTEAFF. In DNA form, the CDR3 reads TGCAGCGCTCTCACCGTGGGGGGAAGCACTGAAGCTTTCTTT. The chain employs TRBV29-1 and TRBJ1-1; D is possibly TRBD1 (5 bases). Per germline, CDR1 SQVTM and CDR2 ANQGSEA. Trimming left V 7 bases short and J 4 bases short, with 19 bases between. This CDR3 is 14 amino acids long.

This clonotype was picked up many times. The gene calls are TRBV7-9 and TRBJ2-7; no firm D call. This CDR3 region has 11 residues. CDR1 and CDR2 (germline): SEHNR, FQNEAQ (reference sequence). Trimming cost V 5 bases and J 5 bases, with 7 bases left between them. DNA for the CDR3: TGTGCCAGCAGCGCCTGGCACGAGCAGTACTTC. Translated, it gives CASSAWHEQYF.

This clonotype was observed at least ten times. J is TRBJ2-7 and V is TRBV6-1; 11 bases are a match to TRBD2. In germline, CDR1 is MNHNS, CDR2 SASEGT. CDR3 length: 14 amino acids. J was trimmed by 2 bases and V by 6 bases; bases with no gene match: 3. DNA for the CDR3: TGTGCCAGCAGGGGGACTAGCGGCACCTACGAGCAGTACTTC. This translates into CASRGTSGTYEQYF.

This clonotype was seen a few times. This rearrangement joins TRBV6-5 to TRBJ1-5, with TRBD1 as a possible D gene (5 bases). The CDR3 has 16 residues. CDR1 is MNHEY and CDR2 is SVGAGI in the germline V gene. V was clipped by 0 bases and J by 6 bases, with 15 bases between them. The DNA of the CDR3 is TGTGCCAGCAGTTACTCCCCCGGGGCAGTTAGTCAGCCCCAGCATTTT. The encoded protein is CASSYSPGAVSQPQHF.

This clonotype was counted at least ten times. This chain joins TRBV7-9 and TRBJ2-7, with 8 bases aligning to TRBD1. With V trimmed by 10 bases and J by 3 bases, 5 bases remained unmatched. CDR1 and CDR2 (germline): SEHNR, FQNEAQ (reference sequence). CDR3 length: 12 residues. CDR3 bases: TGTGCCACCGGGGACAGGAACTACGAGCAGTACTTC. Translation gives CATGDRNYEQYF. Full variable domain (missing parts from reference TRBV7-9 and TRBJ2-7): DTGVSQNPRHKITKRGQNVTFRCDPISEHNRLYWYRQTLGQGPEFLTYFQNEAQLEKSRLLSDRFSAERPKGSFSTLEIQRTEQGDSAMYLCATGDRNYEQYFGPGTRLTVT.

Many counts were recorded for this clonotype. Written as DNA, the CDR3 is TGTGCCAGTAGTTCGGACGGAGAAGAGACCCAGTACTTC. This translates into CASSSDGEETQYF. The chain employs TRBV19 and TRBJ2-5; D remains ambiguous. The germline V gene encodes CDR1 LNHDA and CDR2 SQIVND (reference sequence). The CDR3 is 13 amino acids. V gave up 5 bases and J gave up 3 bases, with 10 bases separating them.

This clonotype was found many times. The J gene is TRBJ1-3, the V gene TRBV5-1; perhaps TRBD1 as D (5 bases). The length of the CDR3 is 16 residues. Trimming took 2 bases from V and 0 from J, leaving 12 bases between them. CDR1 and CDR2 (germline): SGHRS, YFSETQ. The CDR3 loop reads CASSFEIRASGNTIYF. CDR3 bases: TGCGCCAGCAGCTTCGAAATCAGGGCCTCTGGAAACACCATATATTTT. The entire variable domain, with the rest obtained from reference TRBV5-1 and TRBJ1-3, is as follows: KAGVTQTPRYLIKTRGQQVTLSCSPISGHRSVSWYQQTPGQGLQFLFEYFSETQRNKGNFPGRFSGRQFSNSRSEMNVSTLELGDSALYLCASSFEIRASGNTIYFGEGSWLTVV.

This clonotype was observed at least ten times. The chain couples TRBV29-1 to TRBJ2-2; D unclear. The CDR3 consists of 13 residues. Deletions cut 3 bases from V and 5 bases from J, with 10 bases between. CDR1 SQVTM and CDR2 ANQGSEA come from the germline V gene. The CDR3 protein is CSVERQLTGELFF. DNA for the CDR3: TGCAGCGTTGAGAGGCAATTAACCGGGGAGCTGTTTTTT.

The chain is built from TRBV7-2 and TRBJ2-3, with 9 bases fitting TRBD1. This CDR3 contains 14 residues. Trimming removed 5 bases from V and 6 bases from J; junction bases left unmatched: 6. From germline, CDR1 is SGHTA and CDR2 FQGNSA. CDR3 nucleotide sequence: TGTGCCAGCAGCGTTGACAGGGGGGGGGATACGCAGTATTTT. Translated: CASSVDRGGDTQYF. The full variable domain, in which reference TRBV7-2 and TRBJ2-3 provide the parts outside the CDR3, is GAGVSQSPSNKVTEKGKDVELRCDPISGHTALYWYRQSLGQGLEFLIYFQGNSAPDKSGLPSDRFSAERTGGSVSTLTIQRTQQEDSAVYLCASSVDRGGDTQYFGPGTRLTVL.

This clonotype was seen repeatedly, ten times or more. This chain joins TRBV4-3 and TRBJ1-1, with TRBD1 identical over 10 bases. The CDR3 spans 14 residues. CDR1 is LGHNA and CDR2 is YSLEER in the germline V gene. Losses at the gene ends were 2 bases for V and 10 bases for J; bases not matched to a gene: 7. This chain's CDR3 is CASSQHGQGVGAFF. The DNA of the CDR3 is TGCGCCAGCAGCCAACACGGACAGGGGGTAGGAGCTTTCTTT.

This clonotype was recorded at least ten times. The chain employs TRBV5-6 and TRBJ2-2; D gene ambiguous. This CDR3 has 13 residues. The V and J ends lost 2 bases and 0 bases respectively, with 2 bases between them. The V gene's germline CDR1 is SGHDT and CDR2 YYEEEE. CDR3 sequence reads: CASSFPNTGELFF. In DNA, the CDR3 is TGTGCCAGCAGCTTTCCGAACACCGGGGAGCTGTTTTTT.

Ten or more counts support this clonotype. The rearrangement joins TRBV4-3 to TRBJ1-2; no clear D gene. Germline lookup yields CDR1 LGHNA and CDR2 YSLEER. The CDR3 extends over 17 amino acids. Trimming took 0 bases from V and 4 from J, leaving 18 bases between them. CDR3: CASSQDELEGLRYGYTF. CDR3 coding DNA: TGCGCCAGCAGCCAAGACGAACTCGAGGGTTTACGCTATGGCTACACCTTC.

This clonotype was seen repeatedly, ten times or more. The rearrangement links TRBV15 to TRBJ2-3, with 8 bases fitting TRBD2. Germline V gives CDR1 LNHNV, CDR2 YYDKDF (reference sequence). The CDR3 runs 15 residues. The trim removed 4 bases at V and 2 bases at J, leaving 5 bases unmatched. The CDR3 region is CATSKSSGYTDTQYF. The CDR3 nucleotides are TGTGCCACCAGCAAATCTAGCGGGTACACAGATACGCAGTATTTT.

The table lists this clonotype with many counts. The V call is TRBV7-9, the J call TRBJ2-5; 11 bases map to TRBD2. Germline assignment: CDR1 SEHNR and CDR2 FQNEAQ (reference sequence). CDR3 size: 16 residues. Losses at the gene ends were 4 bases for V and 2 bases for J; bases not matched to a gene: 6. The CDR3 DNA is TGTGCCAGCAGCTGGGGACTAGCGGAATTTCAAGAGACCCAGTACTTC. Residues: CASSWGLAEFQETQYF. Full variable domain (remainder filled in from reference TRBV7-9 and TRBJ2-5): DTGVSQNPRHKITKRGQNVTFRCDPISEHNRLYWYRQTLGQGPEFLTYFQNEAQLEKSRLLSDRFSAERPKGSFSTLEIQRTEQGDSAMYLCASSWGLAEFQETQYFGPGTRLLVL.

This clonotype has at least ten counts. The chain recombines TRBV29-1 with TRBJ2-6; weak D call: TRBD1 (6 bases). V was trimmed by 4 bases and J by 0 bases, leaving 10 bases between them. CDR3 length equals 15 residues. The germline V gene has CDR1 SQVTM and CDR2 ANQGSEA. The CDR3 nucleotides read TGCAGCGTTGCCGTAGGGGGCTCTGGGGCCAACGTCCTGACTTTC. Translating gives CSVAVGGSGANVLTF.

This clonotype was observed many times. CDR3 DNA: TGTGCCAGCAGCTTATCGGGACTCATCTACGAGCAGTACTTC. Translation gives CASSLSGLIYEQYF. J is TRBJ2-7 and V is TRBV7-9; TRBD2 is a possible D gene (6 bases). The length of the CDR3 is 14 residues. Germline-derived CDR1 and CDR2 are SEHNR and FQNEAQ (reference sequence). The V end was cut by 2 bases, the J end by 3 bases, with 11 bases between.

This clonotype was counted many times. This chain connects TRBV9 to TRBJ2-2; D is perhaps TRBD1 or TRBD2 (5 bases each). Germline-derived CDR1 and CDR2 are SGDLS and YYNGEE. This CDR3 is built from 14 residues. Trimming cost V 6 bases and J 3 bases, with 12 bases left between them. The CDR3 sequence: CASNPGPHTGELFF. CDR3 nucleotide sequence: TGTGCCAGCAACCCGGGACCCCACACCGGGGAGCTGTTTTTT.

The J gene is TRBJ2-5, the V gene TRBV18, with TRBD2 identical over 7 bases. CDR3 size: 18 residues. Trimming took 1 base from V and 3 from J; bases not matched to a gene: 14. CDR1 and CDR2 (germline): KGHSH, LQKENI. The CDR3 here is CASSPQISSGESKETQYF. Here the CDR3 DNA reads TGTGCCAGCTCACCACAAATCTCGAGCGGGGAGTCCAAAGAGACCCAGTACTTC.

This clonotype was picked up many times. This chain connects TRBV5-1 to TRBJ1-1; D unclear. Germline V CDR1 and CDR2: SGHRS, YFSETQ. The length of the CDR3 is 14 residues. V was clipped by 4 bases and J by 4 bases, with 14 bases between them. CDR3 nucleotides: TGCGCCAGCAGCCTCTCGGTCGCCAGCACTGAAGCTTTCTTT. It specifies CASSLSVASTEAFF.

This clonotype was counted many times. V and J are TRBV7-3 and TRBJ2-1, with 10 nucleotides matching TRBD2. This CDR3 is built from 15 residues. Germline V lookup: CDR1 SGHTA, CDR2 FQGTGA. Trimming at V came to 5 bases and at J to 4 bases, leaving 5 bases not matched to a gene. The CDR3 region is CASSPRTSGYNEQFF. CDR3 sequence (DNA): TGTGCCAGCAGCCCGAGGACTAGCGGTTACAATGAGCAGTTCTTC.

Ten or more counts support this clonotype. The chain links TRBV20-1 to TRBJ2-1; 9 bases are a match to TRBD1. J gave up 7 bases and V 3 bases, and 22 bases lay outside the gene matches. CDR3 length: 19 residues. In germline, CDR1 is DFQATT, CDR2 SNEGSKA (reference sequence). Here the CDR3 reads CSARSPGQGILRARNEQFF. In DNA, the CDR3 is TGCAGTGCTAGGAGCCCGGGACAGGGCATTTTACGGGCAAGGAATGAGCAGTTCTTC.

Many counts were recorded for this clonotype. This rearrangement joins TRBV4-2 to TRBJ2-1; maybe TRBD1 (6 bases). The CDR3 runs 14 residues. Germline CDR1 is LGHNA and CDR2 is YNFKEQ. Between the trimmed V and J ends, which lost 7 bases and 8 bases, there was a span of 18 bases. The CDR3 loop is CASTTSYRADEQFF. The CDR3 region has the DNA TGTGCCAGCACCACATCGTACAGGGCCGATGAGCAGTTCTTC.

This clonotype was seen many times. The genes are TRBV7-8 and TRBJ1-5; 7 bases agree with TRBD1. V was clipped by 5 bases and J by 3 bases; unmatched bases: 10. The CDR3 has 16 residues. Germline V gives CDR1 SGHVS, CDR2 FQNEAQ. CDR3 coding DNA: TGTGCCAGCAGCAGGATTGGGGACAGAAACAATCAGCCCCAGCATTTT. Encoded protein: CASSRIGDRNNQPQHF.

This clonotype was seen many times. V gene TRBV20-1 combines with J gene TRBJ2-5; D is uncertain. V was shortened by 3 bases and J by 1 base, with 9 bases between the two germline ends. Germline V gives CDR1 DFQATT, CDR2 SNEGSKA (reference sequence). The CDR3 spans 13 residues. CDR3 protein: CSASVSVQETQYF. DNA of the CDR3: TGCAGTGCTAGTGTTTCCGTCCAAGAGACCCAGTACTTC.

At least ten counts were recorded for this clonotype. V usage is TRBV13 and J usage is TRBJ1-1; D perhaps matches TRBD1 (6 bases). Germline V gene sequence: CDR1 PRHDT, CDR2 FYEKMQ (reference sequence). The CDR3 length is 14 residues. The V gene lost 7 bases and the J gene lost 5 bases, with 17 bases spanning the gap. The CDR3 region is CASNTGGAWTEAFF. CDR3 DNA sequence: TGTGCCAGCAACACCGGGGGGGCCTGGACTGAAGCTTTCTTT.